The T cell receptor (beta chain) described here comes from a study of shared clonotypes between healthy human individuals. About the study: A few men and a couple of women, aged 18 to 49, were donors.

This CDR3 is built from 11 residues. Germline V CDR1 and CDR2: SGHRS, YFSETQ. V shed 0 bases and J shed 13 bases, with 7 bases lying between them. A deep-level run was used for the assay. This table comes from immunoSEQ multiplex PCR, and its TCRdb copy is limited to in-frame clones, with some not included. This sample has more than 2 million clones, with just under 95% found just once. Cells designated naive CD8 were CD45RO-negative and were positively selected for CCR7, with terminally differentiated effector memory CD45RA+ cells excluded. This TCR was recovered from a man between 18 and 29 years old in good health. The specimen sequenced was naive CD8+ T cells sorted from blood. The chain couples TRBV5-1 to TRBJ2-2, with no clear D. CDR3 nucleotide sequence: TGCGCCAGCAGCTTGGAGCCGCCGCTGTTTTTT. It encodes CASSLEPPLFF.